This entry lists 9 T cell receptor beta chains sequenced from one sample in a study of T cell responses to AZD1222 COVID-19 vaccine. TCRdb keeps only in-frame clones here, not all; method: immunoSEQ multiplex PCR. Here the sample spans 140,000 to 150,000 clones, roughly 80% being singletons. The specimen comprised peripheral blood, sampled on day 0 of MenACWY control vaccination. These receptors originate from an adult in good health.

V usage is TRBV19 and J usage is TRBJ2-1, with D unclear. Germline loops: CDR1 LNHDA, CDR2 SQIVND (reference sequence). Trimming removed 5 bases from V and 0 bases from J, with 11 bases in between. The CDR3 is 15 amino acids. The CDR3 DNA sequence: TGTGCCAGTAGTGCAGGTCTCAGCTCCTACAATGAGCAGTTCTTC. Residues: CASSAGLSSYNEQFF.

The chain carries TRBV23-1 and TRBJ1-1; D gene uncertain. TRBV23-1 has ORF status, its function being uncertain. V lost 0 bases, J lost 3 bases, and 14 bases lay in between. The CDR3 covers 16 residues. The CDR3 protein is CASSQSLQRGYTEAFF. The CDR3 coding sequence is TGCGCCAGCAGTCAATCCCTGCAGCGAGGGTACACTGAAGCTTTCTTT.

The chain links TRBV7-2 to TRBJ1-1, with D hard to call. The CDR3 extends over 15 amino acids. V was trimmed by 3 bases and J by 1 base, leaving 12 bases between them. Germline values: CDR1 SGHTA, CDR2 FQGNSA. As DNA, the CDR3 is TGTGCCAGCAGCTTGACCTCCGGGAGGAACACTGAAGCTTTCTTT. Protein: CASSLTSGRNTEAFF.

The rearrangement uses TRBV6-2 or TRBV6-3 and TRBJ1-6; D remains unclear. This CDR3 has 15 amino acids. Trimming took off 2 bases at V and 1 base at J, with 6 bases between the two ends. Germline loops: CDR1 MNHEY, CDR2 SVGEGT. CDR3 loop: CASSYAGSYNSPLHF. In DNA, the CDR3 is TGTGCCAGCAGTTACGCGGGTTCCTATAATTCACCCCTCCACTTT.

V is TRBV2 and J is TRBJ2-7; maybe TRBD1 (5 bases). V lost 5 bases, J lost 5 bases, and 10 bases lay in between. CDR1 and CDR2 (germline): SNHLY, FYNNEI. This CDR3 contains 12 residues. The CDR3 DNA reads TGTGCCAGCAGTTTCAGGGTCGACGAGCAGTACGTC. Its translation: CASSFRVDEQYV.

The chain recombines TRBV11-2 with TRBJ2-2; no definite D call. The CDR3 runs 14 residues. Looked up from germline, CDR1 is SGHAT and CDR2 is FQNNGV. The ends were cut back, 1 base at V and 5 bases at J, with 8 bases in the middle. The CDR3 is CASSLVSRTGELFF. CDR3 nucleotides: TGTGCCAGCAGCTTAGTGTCCCGGACCGGGGAGCTGTTTTTT.

The chain couples TRBV5-1 to TRBJ2-3; a possible D gene is TRBD2 (5 bases). The CDR3 sequence is 14 residues long. V gave up 1 base and J gave up 0 bases, with 6 bases separating them. CDR1 and CDR2 from the germline V gene are SGHRS and YFSETQ. The CDR3 DNA reads TGCGCCAGCAGCTTGCGGGGAAGCACAGATACGCAGTATTTT. It encodes CASSLRGSTDTQYF.

V is TRBV3-1 (or the pseudogene TRBV3-2) and J is TRBJ1-1; the match to TRBD1 covers 10 bases. The germline V gene encodes CDR1 LGHDT and CDR2 YNNKEL (reference sequence). J lost 10 bases, V lost 4 bases, and 3 bases had no gene match. The length of the CDR3 is 12 residues. The CDR3 here is CASSPGTGAAFF. CDR3 nucleotide sequence: TGTGCCAGCAGCCCGGGGACAGGGGCAGCTTTCTTT.

The chain couples TRBV9 to TRBJ2-3, with 9 positions matching TRBD2. The CDR3 has 16 residues. V gave up 4 bases and J gave up 0 bases; unmatched junction bases: 6. Germline V lookup: CDR1 SGDLS, CDR2 YYNGEE. Here the CDR3 DNA reads TGTGCCAGCAGCACCCGAAGCGGGGGGAGCACAGATACGCAGTATTTT. Translating it yields CASSTRSGGSTDTQYF. The whole variable domain, filled in from reference TRBV9 and TRBJ2-3, reads DSGVTQTPKHLITATGQRVTLRCSPRSGDLSVYWYQQSLDQGLQFLIQYYNGEERAKGNILERFSAQQFPDLHSELNLSSLELGDSALYFCASSTRSGGSTDTQYFGPGTRLTVL.